Sequencing of this TCR beta chain was carried out in a study of shared clonotypes between healthy human individuals. Study-wide results and limits: Sampling covered nothing but blood. Tissue TCR repertoires likely differ from those found in blood. Limited genetic and exposure-history diversity came from having few donors.

To note about this clone: The antigen is not known.

The length of the CDR3 is 14 residues. Germline V gene lookup returns CDR1 SGHVS and CDR2 FQNEAQ. V was clipped by 1 base and J by 7 bases, with 10 bases between them. The assay was carried out at the deep level. Measured with immunoSEQ multiplex PCR; TCRdb has only the in-frame clones, and not every one. The data show fewer than 650,000 clones, 75% to 85% seen once. Unsorted samples used roughly 95 million PBMCs for genomic DNA. Input material: PBMCs. This clonotype was sampled from a woman aged 40 to 50 in good health. Some clones in this sample may be carry-over from other donors' samples. V is TRBV7-8 and J is TRBJ2-2; D gene uncertain. The CDR3: CASSLEQTIGELFF. CDR3 bases: TGTGCCAGCAGCTTAGAGCAGACGATCGGGGAGCTGTTTTTT.